This is a list of T cell receptor beta chains from one sample in a study of T-cell reconstitution after alpha-beta-depleted transplantation in children. TCRdb redid the calling of the PCR reads with MiXCR, one entry per CDR3 protein. The sample carries about 70,000 distinct CDR3 sequences, about a tenth recorded once. Sequencing was performed on PBMCs, taken before TCRalphabeta/CD19-depleted stem cell transplant. All receptors derive from a boy aged 10-17 years with acute myeloid leukemia, due to receive a stem cell transplant. CDR3s include the opening cysteine and the closing phenylalanine or tryptophan. Each record gives: V gene, D gene, J gene, clone size, CDR3 DNA, CDR3 protein. The D gene is left open where the match is weak. The size entry is marked missing in some rows and otherwise reads once, few, many or a size class.

TRBV7-2,TRBD2,TRBJ2-1,many,TGTGCCAGCAGCTTAGGGCGGGGGGAATCTGAGCAGTTCTTC,CASSLGRGESEQFF
TRBV5-1,TRBD2,TRBJ2-1,.,TGCGCCAGCAGCATAGTAGCGGGGGGGTACAATGAGCAGTTCTTC,CASSIVAGGYNEQFF
TRBV15,TRBD2,TRBJ2-7,many,TGTGCCACCAGCAGAGACGGGGGGATCGACGAGCAGTACTTC,CATSRDGGIDEQYF
TRBV19,.,TRBJ1-5,many,TGTGCCAGTAGTATCCACGACATCAATGATCAGCCCCAGCATTTT,CASSIHDINDQPQHF
TRBV3-1,.,TRBJ2-6,many,TGTGCCAGCAGCCACAAAGGGGTGGTGGGCTACTTCTCTGGGGCCAACGTCCTGACTTTC,CASSHKGVVGYFSGANVLTF
TRBV9,.,TRBJ2-1,medium-sized,TGTGCCAGCAGCCCCCAACGGGGAGGCTCCTACAATGAGCAGTTCTTC,CASSPQRGGSYNEQFF
TRBV7-2,.,TRBJ2-1,many,TGTGCCAGCAGCTTAGTCCGACCTTCTCTGGGATATGAGCAGTTCTTC,CASSLVRPSLGYEQFF
TRBV5-6,TRBD1,TRBJ2-2,many,TGTGCCAGCAGCTTGTTGGGACAGGGGGCGCCGGGCACCGGGGAGCTGTTTTTT,CASSLLGQGAPGTGELFF
TRBV11-2,.,TRBJ1-2,many,TGTGCCAGCAGCTTAGTGGGTGACTACACCTTC,CASSLVGDYTF
TRBV28,TRBD2,TRBJ2-1,many,TGTGCCAGCAGTGCAACTAGCGCCTCCTACAATGAGCAGTTCTTC,CASSATSASYNEQFF
TRBV7-2,.,TRBJ2-1,many,TGTGCCAGCAGCTTATACTTCGTCCCCAATAGCGACTACAATGAGCAGTTCTTC,CASSLYFVPNSDYNEQFF
TRBV7-6,.,TRBJ1-5,many,TGTGCCAGCAGCTTAGGTGGGGGGAATCAGCCCCAGCATTTT,CASSLGGGNQPQHF
TRBV5-5,.,TRBJ2-2,many,TGTGCCAGCAGCTCCACCGGGGACCCGAACACCGGGGAGCTGTTTTTT,CASSSTGDPNTGELFF